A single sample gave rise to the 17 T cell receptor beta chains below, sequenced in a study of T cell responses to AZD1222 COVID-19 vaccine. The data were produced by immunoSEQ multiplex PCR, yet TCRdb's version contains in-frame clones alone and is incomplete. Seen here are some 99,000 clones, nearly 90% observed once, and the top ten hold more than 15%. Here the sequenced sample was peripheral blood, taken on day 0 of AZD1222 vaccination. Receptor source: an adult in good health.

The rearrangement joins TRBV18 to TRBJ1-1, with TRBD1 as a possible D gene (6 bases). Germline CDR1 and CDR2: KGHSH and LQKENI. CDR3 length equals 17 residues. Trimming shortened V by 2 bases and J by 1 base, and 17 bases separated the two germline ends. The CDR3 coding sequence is TGTGCCAGCTCACCAGGAGTTGGGGGGCCGGGGAACACTGAAGCTTTCTTT. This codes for CASSPGVGGPGNTEAFF.

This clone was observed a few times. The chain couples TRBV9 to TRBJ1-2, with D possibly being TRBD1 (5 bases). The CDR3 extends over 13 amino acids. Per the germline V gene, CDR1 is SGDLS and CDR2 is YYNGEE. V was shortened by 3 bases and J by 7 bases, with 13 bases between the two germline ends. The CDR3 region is CASSGGRAGGYTF. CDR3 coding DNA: TGTGCCAGCAGCGGGGGACGGGCGGGTGGCTACACCTTC.

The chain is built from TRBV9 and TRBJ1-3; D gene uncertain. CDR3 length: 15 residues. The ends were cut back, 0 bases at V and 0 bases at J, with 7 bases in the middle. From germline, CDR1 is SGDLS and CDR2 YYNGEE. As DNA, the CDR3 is TGTGCCAGCAGCGTAGGGCAGTCCTCTGGAAACACCATATATTTT. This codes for CASSVGQSSGNTIYF. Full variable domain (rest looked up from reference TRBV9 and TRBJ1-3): DSGVTQTPKHLITATGQRVTLRCSPRSGDLSVYWYQQSLDQGLQFLIQYYNGEERAKGNILERFSAQQFPDLHSELNLSSLELGDSALYFCASSVGQSSGNTIYFGEGSWLTVV.

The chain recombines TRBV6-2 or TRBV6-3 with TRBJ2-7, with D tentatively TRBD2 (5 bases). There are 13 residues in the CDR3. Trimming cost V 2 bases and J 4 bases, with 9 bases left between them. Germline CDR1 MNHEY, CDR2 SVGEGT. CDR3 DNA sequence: TGTGCCAGCAGTTACCGGGGTCTTTACGAGCAGTACTTC. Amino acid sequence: CASSYRGLYEQYF.

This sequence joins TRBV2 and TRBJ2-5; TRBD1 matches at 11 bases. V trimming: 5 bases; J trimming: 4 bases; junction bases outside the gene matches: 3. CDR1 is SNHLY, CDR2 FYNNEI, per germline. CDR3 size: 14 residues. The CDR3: CASSPDRGRETQYF. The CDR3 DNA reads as TGTGCCAGCAGTCCGGACAGGGGGCGAGAGACCCAGTACTTC.

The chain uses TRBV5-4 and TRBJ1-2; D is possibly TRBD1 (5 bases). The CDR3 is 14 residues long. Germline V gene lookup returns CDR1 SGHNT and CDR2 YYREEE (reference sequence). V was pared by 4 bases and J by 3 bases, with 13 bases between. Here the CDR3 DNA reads TGTGCCAGCAGCCCAGGGAGTCCGGACTATGGCTACACCTTC. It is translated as CASSPGSPDYGYTF.

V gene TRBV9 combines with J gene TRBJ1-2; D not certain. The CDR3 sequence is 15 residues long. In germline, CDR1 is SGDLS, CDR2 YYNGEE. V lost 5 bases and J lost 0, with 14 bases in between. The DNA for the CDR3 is TGTGCCAGCAGTCCCGCGGGCAGGACTAACTATGGCTACACCTTC. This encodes CASSPAGRTNYGYTF. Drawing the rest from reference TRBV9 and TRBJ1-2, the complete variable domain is DSGVTQTPKHLITATGQRVTLRCSPRSGDLSVYWYQQSLDQGLQFLIQYYNGEERAKGNILERFSAQQFPDLHSELNLSSLELGDSALYFCASSPAGRTNYGYTFGSGTRLTVV.

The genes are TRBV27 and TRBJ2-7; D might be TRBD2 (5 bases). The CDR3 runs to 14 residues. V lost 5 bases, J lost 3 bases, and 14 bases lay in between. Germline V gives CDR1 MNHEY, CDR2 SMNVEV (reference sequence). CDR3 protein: CASSGSGSYYEQYF. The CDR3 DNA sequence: TGTGCCAGCAGTGGGTCGGGATCATACTACGAGCAGTACTTC.

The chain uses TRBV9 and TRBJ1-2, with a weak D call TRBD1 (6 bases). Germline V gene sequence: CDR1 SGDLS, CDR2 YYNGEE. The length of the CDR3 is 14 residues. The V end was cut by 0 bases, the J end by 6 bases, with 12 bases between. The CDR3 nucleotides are TGTGCCAGCAGCGTAGCAGGCAGGGGAAATGGCTACACCTTC. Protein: CASSVAGRGNGYTF.

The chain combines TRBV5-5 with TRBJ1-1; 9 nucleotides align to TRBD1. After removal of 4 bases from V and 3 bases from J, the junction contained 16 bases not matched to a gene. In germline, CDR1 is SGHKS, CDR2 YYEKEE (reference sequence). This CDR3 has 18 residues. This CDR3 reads CASSAEQGATPRDTEAFF. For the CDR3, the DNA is TGTGCCAGCAGCGCCGAACAGGGGGCGACCCCTCGGGACACTGAAGCTTTCTTT.

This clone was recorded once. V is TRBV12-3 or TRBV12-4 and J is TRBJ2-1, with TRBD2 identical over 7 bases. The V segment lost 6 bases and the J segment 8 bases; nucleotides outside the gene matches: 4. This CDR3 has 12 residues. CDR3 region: CASSATSHEQFF. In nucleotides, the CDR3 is TGTGCCAGCAGCGCGACTAGCCATGAGCAGTTCTTC.

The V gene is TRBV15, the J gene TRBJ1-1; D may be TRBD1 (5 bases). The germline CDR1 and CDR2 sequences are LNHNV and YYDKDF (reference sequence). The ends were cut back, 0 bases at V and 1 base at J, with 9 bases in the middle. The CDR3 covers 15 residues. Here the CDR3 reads CATSREWGGNTEAFF. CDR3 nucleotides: TGTGCCACCAGCAGAGAATGGGGGGGGAACACTGAAGCTTTCTTT.

CDR3 coding DNA: TGCAGTGCTAGTGGGTGGCTAGCGGTCTACAATGAGCAGTTCTTC. Protein product: CSASGWLAVYNEQFF. This chain connects TRBV20-1 to TRBJ2-1; 7 bases match TRBD2. Germline CDR1 and CDR2: DFQATT and SNEGSKA (reference sequence). CDR3 length: 15 amino acids. V shed 3 bases, J shed 3 bases, and the junction held 8 bases outside the gene matches.

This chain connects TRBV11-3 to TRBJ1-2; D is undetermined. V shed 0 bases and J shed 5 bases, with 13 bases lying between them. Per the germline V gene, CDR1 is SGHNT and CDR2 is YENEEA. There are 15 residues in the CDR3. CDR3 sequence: CASSLDAGSRYGYTF. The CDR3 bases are TGTGCCAGCAGCTTAGACGCAGGCTCGAGGTATGGCTACACCTTC.

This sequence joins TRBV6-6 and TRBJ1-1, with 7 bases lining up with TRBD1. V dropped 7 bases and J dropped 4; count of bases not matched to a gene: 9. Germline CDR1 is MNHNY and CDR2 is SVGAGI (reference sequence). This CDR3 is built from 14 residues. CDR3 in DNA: TGTGCCAGCACCCCGACAGGGTTTCGCACTGAAGCTTTCTTT. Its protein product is CASTPTGFRTEAFF.

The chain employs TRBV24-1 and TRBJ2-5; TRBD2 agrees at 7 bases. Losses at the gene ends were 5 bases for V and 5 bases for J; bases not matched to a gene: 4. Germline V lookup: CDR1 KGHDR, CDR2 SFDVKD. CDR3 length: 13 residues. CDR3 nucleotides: TGTGCCACCAGTGTACGGGGAGGGGAGACCCAGTACTTC. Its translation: CATSVRGGETQYF.

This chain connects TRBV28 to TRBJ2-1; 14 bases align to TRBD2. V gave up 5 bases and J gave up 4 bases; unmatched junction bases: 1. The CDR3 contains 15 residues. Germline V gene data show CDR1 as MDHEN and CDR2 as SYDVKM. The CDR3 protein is CASSGTSGGYNEQFF. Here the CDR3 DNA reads TGTGCCAGCAGTGGGACTAGCGGGGGTTACAATGAGCAGTTCTTC. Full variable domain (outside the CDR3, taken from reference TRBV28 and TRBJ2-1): DVKVTQSSRYLVKRTGEKVFLECVQDMDHENMFWYRQDPGLGLRLIYFSYDVKMKEKGDIPEGYSVSREKKERFSLILESASTNQTSMYLCASSGTSGGYNEQFFGPGTRLTVL.